This T cell receptor beta chain comes out of a study of blood T cell repertoires in COVID-19 (dated by TCRdb to about 2020). Concerning the study at large: Samples covering the acute and convalescent phases of COVID-19 were provided by collaborators in the United States, Italy and Spain. The material from the prospective study consisted of cDNA or gDNA derived from T cells, B-cell-depleted T cells, or PBMCs. Subjects who had been exposed to COVID-19, were actively infected with it, or had recovered from it provided the deeply sampled blood TCRbeta repertoires that made up the dataset. The repertoires were released in a freely available public database meant as a resource for research on the immune response to SARS-CoV-2. The samples were drawn from two sources: the first 160 participants of the ongoing ImmuneRACE study, and 1,000 to 1,500 subjects contributed by 6 global collaborators. Nearly every sample came with metadata listing a de-identified subject ID, COVID-19 status, age in years and sex. Where HLA class I and class II types were available, the types were taken from metadata supplied by the sample provider, not from assay-based typing.

The CDR3 measures 15 amino acids from cysteine to phenylalanine. Here the CDR3 DNA is all that survives: 45 bases in frame from base 1. Germline trimming amounts to 1 base on V and 2 bases on J, with 1 as the count of junction bases outside the gene matches. Per the germline V gene, LGHNA is the CDR1 and YSLEER is the CDR2. TCRbeta CDR3 regions were amplified from genomic DNA by means of the immunoSEQ Assay, a bias-controlled multiplex PCR. From the authors' description of their analysis: Within the assay, amplification of reference gene primers was used to estimate how many nucleated cells each sample contained. To quantify the absolute abundance of each unique TCRbeta CDR3 rearrangement, sequence reads were collapsed and filtered. For each sample, productive Simpson clonality was calculated as the square root of Simpson's diversity index across productive rearrangements. Sourced from immuneACCESS, this table was stored by TCRdb with only in-frame sequences that have V and J called. A share of the clones is absent; for the studies checked, an unresolved V gene accounts for under half, and the remainder has no known explanation. The V and J calls and clone size are taken from that table; D and trimming were inferred from the DNA. For this sample there are 250,000 to 350,000 clones; approximately 88% appear just once. Clones ranked in the top ten supply roughly 4.1% of the sample.

Collaborating institutions collected whole blood in K2EDTA tubes following their own protocols. For TCRbeta analysis, collaborator samples were shipped as frozen whole blood, as isolated PBMCs, or as DNA extracted from either sample type. On this clone: This receptor's antigen is unknown. Per-base quality was not reported, and no clone a single base away is much larger than it.

Overall study outcomes, separate from this receptor: How much clinical and demographic metadata was included differed by source and by participant, and the metadata was provided uncurated.

Material for sequencing was peripheral blood. This receptor chain uses TRBV4-3 and TRBJ1-3; the central 8 bases match TRBD1. This clonotype originated in a woman aged 45-65 years with active or convalescent COVID-19. CDR3 sequence: CASSQAGQAGNTIYF. The nucleotide sequence reads as follows: TGCGCCAGCAGCCAAGCGGGACAGGCTGGAAACACCATATATTTT.